Given below is one TCR beta chain in context. The survey-level immunoSEQ assay was used. Per the authors' pipeline: Productive clonotypes were detectable down to 2.59 x 10-5 frequency. The assay was immunoSEQ multiplex PCR, and TCRdb's table has in-frame clones only and misses some. The V and J calls and clone size are taken from that table; D and trimming were inferred from the DNA. This sample has 30,000 or so clones, with under 80% found just once. This record belongs to a study of STAT5B mutations in CD4+ large granular lymphocyte leukemia. Trimming cost V 3 bases and J 8 bases, with 13 bases left between them. The V gene's germline CDR1 is MGHDK and CDR2 SYGVNS. This CDR3 comprises 14 residues.

Sequencing was performed on CD4+ T cells from blood buffy coats. This receptor was taken from a human donor in good health. V is TRBV25-1 and J is TRBJ1-4; D gene unclear. The CDR3, as DNA: TGTGCCAGCAGTGAGACTAGAATCAGGGAAAAACTGTTTTTT. Encoded protein: CASSETRIREKLFF.